This T cell receptor beta chain was sequenced during a study of blood T cells in healthy people across ages. With 2 bases clipped from V and 8 bases from J, the junction kept 9 bases outside the gene matches. Germline lookup yields CDR1 KGHSH and CDR2 LQKENI. The CDR3 consists of 15 residues. A second PCR, run for 7 to 11 cycles, used a sample-barcoded 5' primer plus a J-beta primer mix. A single record per CDR3 protein comes from TCRdb applying MiXCR to the 5' RACE reads. The sample lists approximately 900,000 distinct CDR3 sequences, 29% occurring once. The same sample was also studied in work on T cells of mothers and their children.

The sequenced sample consisted of blood. The receptor was isolated from a middle-aged woman in good health. The chain recombines TRBV18 with TRBJ1-1, with 9 positions matching TRBD1. This CDR3 reads CASSPSGTGNVEAFF. The CDR3 DNA follows: TGTGCCAGCTCACCATCCGGGACAGGGAACGTGGAAGCTTTCTTT.